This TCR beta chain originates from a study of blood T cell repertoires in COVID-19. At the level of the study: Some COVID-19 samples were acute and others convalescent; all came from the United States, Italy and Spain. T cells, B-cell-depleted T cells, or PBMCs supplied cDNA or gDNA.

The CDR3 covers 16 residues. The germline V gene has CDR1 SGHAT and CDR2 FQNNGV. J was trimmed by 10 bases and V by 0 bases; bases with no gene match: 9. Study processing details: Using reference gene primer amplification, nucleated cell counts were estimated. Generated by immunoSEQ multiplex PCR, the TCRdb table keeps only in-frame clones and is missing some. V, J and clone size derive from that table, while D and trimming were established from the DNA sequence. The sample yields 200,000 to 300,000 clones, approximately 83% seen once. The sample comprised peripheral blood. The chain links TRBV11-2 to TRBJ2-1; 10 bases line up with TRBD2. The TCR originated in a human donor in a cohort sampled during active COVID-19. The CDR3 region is CASSLDTSLAGWEQFF. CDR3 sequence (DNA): TGTGCCAGCAGCTTAGATACGTCACTAGCGGGATGGGAGCAGTTCTTC.